The source of this T cell receptor (beta chain) is a study of CD8+ T cells in alopecia areata. Study-wide context: The study gave treated patients oral tofacitinib at 5 to 10 mg twice daily.

Overall study results and limits: Especially in alopecia totalis/universalis, lesional scalp showed greater clonality than normal scalp did.

A word on this clone: Its specificity is unknown.

Reverse transcription of extracted RNA yielded cDNA, which provided the sequencing template. The protocol was immunoSEQ multiplex PCR, while the TCRdb copy is restricted to in-frame clones and leaves out a portion. The sample records fewer than 250,000 clones, approximately 61% being singletons. Peripheral blood and lesional scalp punch biopsies were taken from alopecia areata patients. Using a FACSAria, the CD4+ and CD8+ T cells were sorted from the PBMCs. The TCR comes from a human donor with alopecia areata. This sample comprised CD4+ T cells sorted from blood, obtained at week 0.

CDR3 amino acids: CAWTADGPLREQYF. CDR3 nucleotides: TGTGCCTGGACGGCCGACGGGCCCCTACGCGAGCAGTACTTC. J is TRBJ2-7 and V is TRBV30; no reliable D call. The CDR3 spans 14 residues. Germline CDR1 is GTSNPN and CDR2 is SVGIG (reference sequence). V lost 4 bases and J 6 bases, leaving 19 bases between the germline ends.